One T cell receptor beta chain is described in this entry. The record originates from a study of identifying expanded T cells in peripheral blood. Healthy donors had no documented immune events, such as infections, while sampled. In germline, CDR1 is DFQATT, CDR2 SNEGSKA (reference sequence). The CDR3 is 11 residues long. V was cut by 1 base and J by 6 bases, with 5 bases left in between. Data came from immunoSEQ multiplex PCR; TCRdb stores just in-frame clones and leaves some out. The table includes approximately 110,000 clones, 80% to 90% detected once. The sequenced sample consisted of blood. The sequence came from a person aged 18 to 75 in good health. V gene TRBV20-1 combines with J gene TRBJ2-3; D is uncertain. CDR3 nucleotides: TGCAGTGCTAGAGCACTGGATACGCAGTATTTT. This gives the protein CSARALDTQYF.